This TCR beta chain was identified in a study of blood T cell repertoires in COVID-19. For the study at large: Collection of acute and convalescent COVID-19 samples took place in the United States, Italy and Spain. Nucleic acid was either cDNA or gDNA, and it came from T cells, B-cell-depleted T cells, or PBMCs.

In the original workflow: Amplification with reference gene primers provided the estimates of nucleated cell counts. Clones were read by immunoSEQ multiplex PCR, and TCRdb kept only the in-frame ones, dropping some. V and J calls and clone size are those listed in that table; D and trimming were worked out from the DNA. The top ten hold about 2.2% of the sample, which has about 120,000 clones, less than 85% seen once. The specimen was peripheral blood. The source of this sequence is a man younger than 40 with acute or convalescent COVID-19.

CDR3 loop: CASSTGLGYTF. In nucleotides, the CDR3 is TGCGCCAGCAGCACCGGACTTGGCTACACCTTC. V usage is TRBV5-1 and J usage is TRBJ1-2; the D is unclear. This CDR3 has 11 amino acids. V shed 4 bases and J shed 7 bases, with 8 bases lying between them. Germline CDR1 and CDR2: SGHRS and YFSETQ.